Shown below are 29 T cell receptor beta chains from a single sample sequenced in a study of human T cells and chemical hapten exposure. TCRdb re-called the RACE reads with MiXCR, one entry per CDR3 protein. The table lists about 64,000 distinct CDR3 sequences, approximately 10% of them singletons. The time point is: pre-sensitization, week 0. As to treatment: therapeutic diphenylcyclopropenone sensitization with weekly scalp DPC. Here the sequenced sample was whole blood, taken in connection with sensitization to the hapten diphenylcyclopropenone (DPC). These receptors were taken from a woman aged 40 to 50 with alopecia areata. Some clones in this sample may be carry-over from other donors' samples.

This clonotype was counted at least ten times. The V call is TRBV7-2, the J call TRBJ2-2; 11 bases are a match to TRBD1. The CDR3 loop spans 15 amino acids. V lost 5 bases, J lost 4 bases, and 3 bases stayed unmatched. Germline-derived CDR1 and CDR2 are SGHTA and FQGNSA. CDR3 sequence: CASSRDRGSTGELFF. The CDR3 coding sequence is TGTGCCAGCAGCCGGGACAGGGGGTCCACCGGGGAGCTGTTTTTT.

This clonotype has a count of ten or more. The chain is built from TRBV6-4 and TRBJ1-1; D unresolved. CDR1 and CDR2 from the germline V gene are MRHNA and SNTAGT. Trimming stripped 0 bases from V and 13 bases from J, with 15 bases between. CDR3 length equals 13 residues. CDR3 in amino acids: CASSDSPRPYGFF. The DNA of the CDR3 is TGTGCCAGCAGTGACTCGCCAAGACCGTACGGTTTCTTT.

This clonotype appeared a few times. The chain links TRBV29-1 to TRBJ2-2, with TRBD1 identical over 8 bases. Germline CDR1 reads SQVTM; CDR2 reads ANQGSEA. After removal of 1 base from V and 4 bases from J, the junction contained 2 bases not matched to a gene. There are 14 residues in the CDR3. The DNA for the CDR3 is TGCAGCGTTGAAGGGCAGGGGGCCACCGGGGAGCTGTTTTTT. This encodes CSVEGQGATGELFF.

This clonotype was observed at least ten times. The chain carries TRBV28 and TRBJ1-2; perhaps TRBD1 as D (5 bases). CDR1 is MDHEN and CDR2 is SYDVKM in the germline V gene. CDR3 length equals 14 residues. Trimming shortened V by 5 bases and J by 3 bases, and 13 bases separated the two germline ends. The DNA for the CDR3 is TGTGCCAGCAGTCCCCCCCAGGGATACTATGGCTACACCTTC. Its translation: CASSPPQGYYGYTF.

Here the CDR3 reads CASTRAVSGQPQHF. In DNA, the CDR3 is TGTGCCAGCACCAGGGCCGTCTCGGGTCAGCCCCAGCATTTT. J is TRBJ1-5 and V is TRBV6-6; TRBD1 might be the D (5 bases). The CDR3 is 14 amino acids. CDR1 and CDR2 from the germline V gene are MNHNY and SVGAGI (reference sequence). V was cut by 7 bases and J by 6 bases, with 16 bases left in between.

This clonotype was counted ten times or more. The V and J genes are TRBV7-2 and TRBJ2-1; 9 bases agree with TRBD2. Trimming cost V 0 bases and J 8 bases; bases outside gene matches: 11. Germline CDR1 SGHTA, CDR2 FQGNSA. This CDR3 contains 17 residues. This chain's CDR3 is CASSLAPSGGGAHEQFF. As DNA, the CDR3 is TGTGCCAGCAGCTTAGCGCCTAGTGGCGGGGGGGCCCATGAGCAGTTCTTC.

The J gene is TRBJ2-7, the V gene TRBV18, with TRBD2 identical over 7 bases. The CDR3 totals 13 residues. The V gene end was trimmed by 4 bases and the J gene end by 5 bases; junction bases not matched to a gene: 5. The germline CDR1 and CDR2 sequences are KGHSH and LQKENI. The CDR3 nucleotides read TGTGCCAGCTCACGGGGGGGAGCCAACGAGCAGTACTTC. Amino acid sequence: CASSRGGANEQYF. Filled out from reference TRBV18 and TRBJ2-7, the complete variable domain reads NAGVMQNPRHLVRRRGQEARLRCSPMKGHSHVYWYRQLPEEGLKFMVYLQKENIIDESGMPKERFSAEFPKEGPSILRIQQVVRGDSAAYFCASSRGGANEQYFGPGTRLTVT.

The chain is built from TRBV4-2 and TRBJ1-3, with a tentative D call TRBD1 (5 bases). Trimming took 3 bases from V and 0 from J, leaving 9 bases between them. The CDR3 extends over 15 amino acids. Germline values: CDR1 LGHNA, CDR2 YNFKEQ. The CDR3 sequence is CASSQTESSGNTIYF. The CDR3 DNA is TGTGCCAGCAGCCAGACAGAGAGCTCTGGAAACACCATATATTTT.

The chain carries TRBV4-1 and TRBJ1-1, with D unresolved. V lost 4 bases and J 0 bases, leaving 15 bases between the germline ends. Germline CDR1 and CDR2: MGHRA and YSYEKL. The CDR3 is 16 amino acids. The CDR3 region is CASSPRGGEMNTEAFF. The CDR3 DNA reads TGCGCCAGCAGCCCACGCGGAGGAGAAATGAACACTGAAGCTTTCTTT.

Ten or more counts support this clonotype. This sequence joins TRBV30 and TRBJ2-7, with TRBD2 identical over 14 bases. The germline gives CDR1 GTSNPN, CDR2 SVGIG (reference sequence). This CDR3 contains 19 residues. Trimming at V came to 3 bases and at J to 0 bases, leaving 13 bases not matched to a gene. The CDR3 DNA follows: TGTGCCTGGAGGAGATCGGGACTAGCGGGAGCGCCCAGCTCCTACGAGCAGTACTTC. Protein product: CAWRRSGLAGAPSSYEQYF.

The J gene is TRBJ1-1, the V gene TRBV11-2, with D hard to call. Germline loops: CDR1 SGHAT, CDR2 FQNNGV. This CDR3 region has 13 residues. Trimming removed 7 bases at V and 4 bases at J, with 13 bases between. The CDR3 region has the DNA TGTGCCAGCACCCCACGGGGAGTCACTGAAGCTTTCTTT. This gives the protein CASTPRGVTEAFF.

This clonotype has a count of ten or more. This chain joins TRBV11-2 and TRBJ2-3; D is possibly TRBD2 (6 bases). The CDR3 has 15 residues. CDR1 SGHAT and CDR2 FQNNGV come from the germline V gene. V lost 5 bases and J lost 1, with 13 bases in between. The CDR3 bases are TGTGCCAGCAGCCCGGGACTGGGACGCACAGATACGCAGTATTTT. Translation gives CASSPGLGRTDTQYF.

This clonotype was seen many times. The chain links TRBV7-2 to TRBJ2-3; no definite D call. CDR1 SGHTA and CDR2 FQGNSA come from the germline V gene. V was trimmed by 5 bases and J by 3 bases, leaving 6 bases between them. The CDR3 consists of 12 residues. The CDR3 spells CASSPPTDTQYF. The CDR3, as DNA: TGTGCCAGCAGCCCGCCTACAGATACGCAGTATTTT.

This chain joins TRBV18 and TRBJ1-5, with 7 positions matching TRBD1. Germline V gene data show CDR1 as KGHSH and CDR2 as LQKENI. CDR3 length: 15 residues. V shed 5 bases, J shed 2 bases, and the junction held 6 bases outside the gene matches. In nucleotides, the CDR3 is TGTGCCAGCTCAGCCGGGACAGAGGGCAATCAGCCCCAGCATTTT. This sequence encodes CASSAGTEGNQPQHF.

This rearrangement joins TRBV29-1 to TRBJ2-3, with no clear D. Deletions cut 3 bases from V and 2 bases from J, with 3 bases between. Germline V gene lookup returns CDR1 SQVTM and CDR2 ANQGSEA. The CDR3 consists of 11 residues. The CDR3 DNA reads TGCAGCGTTGAGCCCACAGATACGCAGTATTTT. Translated: CSVEPTDTQYF.

The J gene is TRBJ2-7, the V gene TRBV28, with D tentatively TRBD1 (6 bases). Germline lookup yields CDR1 MDHEN and CDR2 SYDVKM. This CDR3 contains 14 residues. V shed 7 bases and J shed 4 bases, with 17 bases lying between them. CDR3 in amino acids: CASIGAGAAYEQYF. CDR3 nucleotide sequence: TGTGCCAGCATCGGGGCAGGGGCCGCTTACGAGCAGTACTTC.

This clonotype was seen a few times. The V and J genes are TRBV12-5 and TRBJ1-3; no firm D call. This CDR3 spans 13 amino acids. Trimming removed 0 bases from V and 4 bases from J, with 4 bases in between. Germline V gene lookup returns CDR1 LGHNT and CDR2 FRNRAP. The CDR3 bases are TGTGCTAGTGGTTTGGTAGGCGGAAACACCATATATTTT. Its protein product is CASGLVGGNTIYF.

This clonotype came up a few times. The chain carries TRBV20-1 and TRBJ2-7; a weak D match, TRBD1 (6 bases). CDR1 is DFQATT, CDR2 SNEGSKA, per germline (reference sequence). Deletions cut 3 bases from V and 1 base from J, with 13 bases between. This CDR3 spans 14 amino acids. Here the CDR3 reads CSARRLQGSYEQYF. CDR3 bases: TGCAGTGCTAGGAGACTACAGGGATCCTACGAGCAGTACTTC.

This clonotype was observed many times. The chain has TRBV14 and TRBJ1-5, with D uncertain. This CDR3 has 13 residues. Germline V gives CDR1 SGHDN, CDR2 FVKESK. V gave up 1 base and J gave up 4 bases, with 5 bases separating them. CDR3 sequence reads: CASSQGRNQPQHF. The CDR3 DNA reads as TGTGCCAGCAGCCAAGGTCGTAATCAGCCCCAGCATTTT.

This clonotype was counted between two and nine times. CDR3 sequence reads: CASSPDLLTGVSNQPQHF. In nucleotides, the CDR3 is TGCGCCAGCAGCCCCGACCTTCTGACAGGGGTCAGCAATCAGCCCCAGCATTTT. The rearrangement links TRBV10-1 to TRBJ1-5; 8 nucleotides agree with TRBD1. The V segment lost 6 bases and the J segment 1 base; nucleotides outside the gene matches: 14. Looked up from germline, CDR1 is WNHNN and CDR2 is SYGVQD (reference sequence). The CDR3 runs 18 residues.

This clonotype was seen more than once but under ten times. The V and J genes are TRBV20-1 and TRBJ2-7; unclear D gene. This CDR3 contains 16 residues. Germline CDR1 and CDR2: DFQATT and SNEGSKA (reference sequence). Between the trimmed V and J ends, which lost 2 bases and 1 base, there was a span of 18 bases. The CDR3 DNA is TGCAGTGCTAGACCCCACGGAGCAGGAAAATCCTACGAGCAGTACTTC. Its protein product is CSARPHGAGKSYEQYF.

This clonotype was picked up a small number of times. The genes are TRBV29-1 and TRBJ2-5; D may be TRBD1 (5 bases). Per the germline V gene, CDR1 is SQVTM and CDR2 is ANQGSEA. The CDR3 sequence is 12 residues long. Deletions cut 4 bases from V and 4 bases from J, with 10 bases between. CDR3 loop: CSVGDSPETQYF. CDR3 DNA: TGCAGCGTTGGCGACAGTCCAGAGACCCAGTACTTC. Combining the CDR3 with reference TRBV29-1 and TRBJ2-5 gives the whole variable domain SAVISQKPSRDICQRGTSLTIQCQVDSQVTMMFWYRQQPGQSLTLIATANQGSEATYESGFVIDKFPISRPNLTFSTLTVSNMSPEDSSIYLCSVGDSPETQYFGPGTRLLVL.

The chain recombines TRBV20-1 with TRBJ2-1, with 15 bases matching TRBD2. The J segment lost 7 bases and the V segment lost 6 bases, leaving 7 bases of the junction unmatched. The germline V gene encodes CDR1 DFQATT and CDR2 SNEGSKA (reference sequence). The CDR3 totals 15 residues. The CDR3 DNA reads TGCAGTGCCACGGGGACTAGCGGGAGGTCGAATGAGCAGTTCTTC. Amino acid sequence: CSATGTSGRSNEQFF.

This clonotype has a count of ten or more. The rearrangement joins TRBV21-1 to TRBJ1-4; TRBD1, the table's D call, lacks a check against the DNA. TRBV21-1 is a pseudogene locus. This CDR3 has 14 amino acids. The DNA of the CDR3 is TGTGCCAGCAGCAAACAGCCGGGTAATGAAAAACTGTTTTTT. Protein product: CASSKQPGNEKLFF.

This clonotype was recorded many times. CDR3 coding DNA: TGTGCCAGCTCACCAGGAGGAACAGGGAGCTCCTACGAGCAGTACTTC. Translated: CASSPGGTGSSYEQYF. This sequence joins TRBV18 and TRBJ2-7; weak D call: TRBD1 (6 bases). The germline V and J ends were trimmed by 2 bases and 0 bases, with 14 bases remaining between them. The CDR3 loop spans 16 amino acids. CDR1 is KGHSH and CDR2 is LQKENI in the germline V gene.

This clonotype was observed a few times. The V and J genes are TRBV15 and TRBJ2-5; no reliable D call. Germline CDR1 is LNHNV and CDR2 is YYDKDF (reference sequence). This CDR3 is built from 11 residues. Trimming cost V 3 bases and J 5 bases, with 4 bases left between them. CDR3: CATSREETQYF. The CDR3 DNA follows: TGTGCCACCAGCAGGGAGGAGACCCAGTACTTC.

In this sample, this clonotype turned up a few times. This sequence joins TRBV7-6 and TRBJ2-5; 7 bases map to TRBD1. CDR1 and CDR2 (germline): SGHVS, FNYEAQ. The length of the CDR3 is 13 residues. The junction had 5 bases not matched to a gene; V was cut back by 5 bases and J by 5 bases. The CDR3: CASSKGQRETQYF. For the CDR3, the DNA is TGTGCCAGCAGCAAGGGACAGCGGGAGACCCAGTACTTC.

As concerns this clonotype: Being one base from a much bigger clone, this may be a read error. This sequence joins TRBV21-1 and TRBJ2-6; the DNA was not compared with TRBD1, the D call given in the table. TRBV21-1 is annotated as a pseudogene. The CDR3 contains 18 residues. CDR3 bases: TGTGCCAGCAGCAACCCACAGGAGATGGGCACTGGGGCCAACGCCCTGACTTTC. It yields the protein CASSNPQEMGTGANALTF.

This clonotype was counted between two and nine times. The chain combines TRBV7-9 with TRBJ1-5; D unclear. The V and J ends lost 5 bases and 6 bases respectively, with 23 bases between them. The CDR3 is 17 residues long. The germline CDR1 and CDR2 sequences are SEHNR and FQNEAQ (reference sequence). The CDR3 is CASSAKMELGSSQPQHF. The CDR3 DNA sequence: TGTGCCAGCAGCGCAAAAATGGAGTTGGGGTCGAGTCAGCCCCAGCATTTT.